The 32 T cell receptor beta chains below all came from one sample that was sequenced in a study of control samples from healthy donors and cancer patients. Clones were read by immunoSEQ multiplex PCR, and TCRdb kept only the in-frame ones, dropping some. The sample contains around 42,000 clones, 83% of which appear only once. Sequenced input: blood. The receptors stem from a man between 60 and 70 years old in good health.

As DNA, the CDR3 is TGTGCCAGCAGCCCCGAACCTCTAGCGGCTGCCTACGAGCAGTACTTC. Its protein product is CASSPEPLAAAYEQYF. The chain uses TRBV5-4 and TRBJ2-7; 7 nucleotides align to TRBD2. Germline lookup yields CDR1 SGHNT and CDR2 YYREEE (reference sequence). The CDR3 has 16 amino acids. J was trimmed by 2 bases and V by 4 bases; bases with no gene match: 12. Using reference TRBV5-4 and TRBJ2-7 for the parts outside the CDR3, the full variable domain is ETGVTQSPTHLIKTRGQQVTLRCSSQSGHNTVSWYQQALGQGPQFIFQYYREEENGRGNFPPRFSGLQFPNYSSELNVNALELDDSALYLCASSPEPLAAAYEQYFGPGTRLTVT.

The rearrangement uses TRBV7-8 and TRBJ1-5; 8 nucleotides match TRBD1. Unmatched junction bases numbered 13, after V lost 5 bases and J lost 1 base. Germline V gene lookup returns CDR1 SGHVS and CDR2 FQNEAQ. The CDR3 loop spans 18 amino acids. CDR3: CASSPADRGGGSNQPQHF. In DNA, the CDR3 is TGTGCCAGCAGCCCCGCAGACAGGGGAGGTGGCAGCAATCAGCCCCAGCATTTT.

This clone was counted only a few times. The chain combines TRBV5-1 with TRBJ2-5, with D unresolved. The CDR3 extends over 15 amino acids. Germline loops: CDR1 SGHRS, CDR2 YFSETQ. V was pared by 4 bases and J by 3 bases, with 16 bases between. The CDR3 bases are TGCGCCAGCAGCCTAGGACGGATCCGGGAAGAGACCCAGTACTTC. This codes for CASSLGRIREETQYF.

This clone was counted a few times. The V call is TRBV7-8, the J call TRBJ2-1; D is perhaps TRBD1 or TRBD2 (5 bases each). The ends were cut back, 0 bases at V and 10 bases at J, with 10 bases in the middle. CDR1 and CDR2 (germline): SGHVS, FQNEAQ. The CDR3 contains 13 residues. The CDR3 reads CASSLAVRGEQFF. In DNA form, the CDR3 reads TGTGCCAGCAGCTTAGCCGTTCGGGGCGAGCAGTTCTTC.

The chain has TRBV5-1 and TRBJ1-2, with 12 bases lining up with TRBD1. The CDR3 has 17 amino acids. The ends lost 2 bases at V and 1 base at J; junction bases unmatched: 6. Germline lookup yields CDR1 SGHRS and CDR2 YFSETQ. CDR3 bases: TGCGCCAGCAGCTTAGGGGACAGGGGGCTACTTAACTATGGCTACACCTTC. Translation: CASSLGDRGLLNYGYTF.

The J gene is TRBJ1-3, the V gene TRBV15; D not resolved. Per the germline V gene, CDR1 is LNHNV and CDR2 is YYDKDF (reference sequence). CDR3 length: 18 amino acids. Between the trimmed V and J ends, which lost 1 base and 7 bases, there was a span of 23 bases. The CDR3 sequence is CATSRAGGQPSSFNTIYF. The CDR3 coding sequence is TGTGCCACCAGCAGAGCTGGAGGCCAGCCATCTTCATTCAACACCATATATTTT.

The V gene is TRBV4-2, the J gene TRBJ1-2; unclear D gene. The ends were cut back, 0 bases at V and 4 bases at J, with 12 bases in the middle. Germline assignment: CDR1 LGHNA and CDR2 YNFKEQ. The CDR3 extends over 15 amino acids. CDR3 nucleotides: TGTGCCAGCAGCCAAGATTCGGGGTTTGGCTATGGCTACACCTTC. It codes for CASSQDSGFGYGYTF.

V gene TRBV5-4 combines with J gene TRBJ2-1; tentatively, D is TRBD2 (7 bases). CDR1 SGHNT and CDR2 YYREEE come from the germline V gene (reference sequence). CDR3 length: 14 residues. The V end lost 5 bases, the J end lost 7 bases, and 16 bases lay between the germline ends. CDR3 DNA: TGTGCCAGCAGAGGGGGGGCTACGGAGAATGAGCAGTTCTTC. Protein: CASRGGATENEQFF.

CDR3 sequence reads: CASSIAGTSYNEQFF. In DNA form, the CDR3 reads TGTGCCAGTAGTATCGCGGGAACCTCCTACAATGAGCAGTTCTTC. The chain couples TRBV19 to TRBJ2-1; tentatively, D is TRBD2 (6 bases). Germline CDR1 and CDR2: LNHDA and SQIVND (reference sequence). Trimming left V 3 bases short and J 0 bases short, with 9 bases between. The CDR3 has 15 residues. The variable domain in full, with the rest retrieved from reference TRBV19 and TRBJ2-1, is DGGITQSPKYLFRKEGQNVTLSCEQNLNHDAMYWYRQDPGQGLRLIYYSQIVNDFQKGDIAEGYSVSREKKESFPLTVTSAQKNPTAFYLCASSIAGTSYNEQFFGPGTRLTVL.

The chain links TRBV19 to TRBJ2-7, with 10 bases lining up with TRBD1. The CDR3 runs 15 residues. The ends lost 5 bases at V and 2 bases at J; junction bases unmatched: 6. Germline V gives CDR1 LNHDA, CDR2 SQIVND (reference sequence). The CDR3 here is CASSFRDRGAYEQYF. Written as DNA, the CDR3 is TGTGCCAGTAGTTTCCGGGACAGGGGTGCCTACGAGCAGTACTTC. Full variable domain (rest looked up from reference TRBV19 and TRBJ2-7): DGGITQSPKYLFRKEGQNVTLSCEQNLNHDAMYWYRQDPGQGLRLIYYSQIVNDFQKGDIAEGYSVSREKKESFPLTVTSAQKNPTAFYLCASSFRDRGAYEQYFGPGTRLTVT.

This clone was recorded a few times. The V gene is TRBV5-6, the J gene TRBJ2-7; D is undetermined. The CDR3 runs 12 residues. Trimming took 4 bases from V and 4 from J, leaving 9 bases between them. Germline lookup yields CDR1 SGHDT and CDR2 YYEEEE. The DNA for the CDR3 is TGTGCCAGCAGCGCCATGAATTACGAGCAGTACTTC. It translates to CASSAMNYEQYF.

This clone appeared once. In DNA, the CDR3 is TGTGCCAGCAGCCAAGGAACAGGAAACTATGGCTACACCTTC. The encoded protein is CASSQGTGNYGYTF. The J gene is TRBJ1-2, the V gene TRBV4-2, with D possibly being TRBD1 (5 bases). The germline V gene encodes CDR1 LGHNA and CDR2 YNFKEQ. Trimming removed 1 base from V and 2 bases from J, with 8 bases in between. The CDR3 has 14 amino acids.

The CDR3 loop is CASSESSTGKLFF. The CDR3 DNA sequence: TGCGCCAGCAGTGAGTCCTCGACAGGGAAACTGTTTTTT. This chain links TRBV10-1 with TRBJ1-4, with 7 bases that match TRBD1. The CDR3 runs 13 residues. Trimming at V came to 0 bases and at J to 11 bases, leaving 3 bases not matched to a gene. Germline-derived CDR1 and CDR2 are WNHNN and SYGVQD (reference sequence).

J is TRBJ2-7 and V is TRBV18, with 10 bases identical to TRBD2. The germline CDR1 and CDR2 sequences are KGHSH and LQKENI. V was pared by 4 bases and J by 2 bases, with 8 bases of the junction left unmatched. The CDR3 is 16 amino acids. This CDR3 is CASSLTSGVQTYEQYF. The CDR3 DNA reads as TGTGCCAGCTCACTCACTAGCGGGGTACAGACCTACGAGCAGTACTTC.

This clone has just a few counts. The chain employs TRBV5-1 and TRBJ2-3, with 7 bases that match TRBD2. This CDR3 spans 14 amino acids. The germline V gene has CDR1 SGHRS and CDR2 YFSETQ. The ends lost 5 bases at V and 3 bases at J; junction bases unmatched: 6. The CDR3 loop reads CASRAWTSTDTQYF. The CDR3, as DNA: TGCGCCAGCAGAGCTTGGACTAGTACAGATACGCAGTATTTT.

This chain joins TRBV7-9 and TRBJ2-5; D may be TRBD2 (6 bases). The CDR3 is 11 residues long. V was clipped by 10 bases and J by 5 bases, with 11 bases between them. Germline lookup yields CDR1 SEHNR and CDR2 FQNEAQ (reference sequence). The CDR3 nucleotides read TGTGCCACGGCGGGGCCGGAGACCCAGTACTTC. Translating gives CATAGPETQYF.

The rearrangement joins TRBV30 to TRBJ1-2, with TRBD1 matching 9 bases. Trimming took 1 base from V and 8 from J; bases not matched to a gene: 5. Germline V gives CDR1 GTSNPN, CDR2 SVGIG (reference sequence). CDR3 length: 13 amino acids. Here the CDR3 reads CAWSGGQGRGYTF. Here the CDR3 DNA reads TGTGCCTGGAGTGGGGGACAGGGTAGAGGCTACACCTTC.

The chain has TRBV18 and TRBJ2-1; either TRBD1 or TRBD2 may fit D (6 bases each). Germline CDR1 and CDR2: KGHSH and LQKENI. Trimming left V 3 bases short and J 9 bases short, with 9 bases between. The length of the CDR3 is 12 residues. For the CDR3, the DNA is TGTGCCAGCTCACCTGGGGGGCCTGAGCAGTTCTTC. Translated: CASSPGGPEQFF.

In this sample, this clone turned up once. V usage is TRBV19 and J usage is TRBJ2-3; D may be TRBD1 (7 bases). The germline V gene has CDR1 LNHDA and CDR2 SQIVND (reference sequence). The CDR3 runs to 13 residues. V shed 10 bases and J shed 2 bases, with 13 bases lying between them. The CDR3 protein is CATGGQITDTQYF. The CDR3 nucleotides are TGTGCCACCGGGGGACAGATCACAGATACGCAGTATTTT.

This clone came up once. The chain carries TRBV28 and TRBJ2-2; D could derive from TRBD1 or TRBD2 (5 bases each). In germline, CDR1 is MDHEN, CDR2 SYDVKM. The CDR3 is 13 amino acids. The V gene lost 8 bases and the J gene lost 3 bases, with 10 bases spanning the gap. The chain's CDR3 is CASWGSYTGELFF. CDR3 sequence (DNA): TGTGCCAGCTGGGGGAGTTACACCGGGGAGCTGTTTTTT.

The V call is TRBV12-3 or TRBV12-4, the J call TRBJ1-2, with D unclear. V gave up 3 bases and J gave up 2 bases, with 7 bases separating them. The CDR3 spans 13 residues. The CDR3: CASSFDRNYGYTF. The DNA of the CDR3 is TGTGCCAGCAGTTTCGACCGGAACTATGGCTACACCTTC.

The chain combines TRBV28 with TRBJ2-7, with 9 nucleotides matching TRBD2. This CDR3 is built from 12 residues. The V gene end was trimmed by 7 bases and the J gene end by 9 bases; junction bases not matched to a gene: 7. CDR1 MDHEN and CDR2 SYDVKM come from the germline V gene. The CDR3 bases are TGTGCCAGCAATAGCGGGAGTTGGGTGCAGTACTTC. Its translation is CASNSGSWVQYF.

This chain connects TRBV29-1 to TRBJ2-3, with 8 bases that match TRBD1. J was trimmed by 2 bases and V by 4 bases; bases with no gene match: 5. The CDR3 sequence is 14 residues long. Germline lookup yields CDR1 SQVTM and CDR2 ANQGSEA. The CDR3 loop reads CSVVQGAVTDTQYF. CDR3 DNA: TGCAGCGTTGTTCAGGGGGCGGTCACAGATACGCAGTATTTT.

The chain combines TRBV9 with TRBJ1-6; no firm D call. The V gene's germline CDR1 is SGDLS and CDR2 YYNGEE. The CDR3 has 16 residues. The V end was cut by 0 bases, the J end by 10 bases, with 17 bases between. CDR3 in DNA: TGTGCCAGCAGCGTAGGGGTAACGAGTTTGGACTCACCCCTCCACTTT. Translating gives CASSVGVTSLDSPLHF.

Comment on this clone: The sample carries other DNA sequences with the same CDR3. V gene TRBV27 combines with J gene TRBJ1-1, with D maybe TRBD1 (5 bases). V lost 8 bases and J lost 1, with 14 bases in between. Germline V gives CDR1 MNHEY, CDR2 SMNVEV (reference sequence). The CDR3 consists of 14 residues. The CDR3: CASRRQGANTEAFF. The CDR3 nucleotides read TGTGCCAGCCGTCGGCAGGGTGCGAACACTGAAGCTTTCTTT.

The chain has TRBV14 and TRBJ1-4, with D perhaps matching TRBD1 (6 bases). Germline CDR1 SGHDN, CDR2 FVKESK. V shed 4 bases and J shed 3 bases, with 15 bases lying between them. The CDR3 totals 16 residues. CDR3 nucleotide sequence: TGTGCCAGCAGCCGCGCCTTGACAGGCGCTAATGAAAAACTGTTTTTT. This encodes CASSRALTGANEKLFF.

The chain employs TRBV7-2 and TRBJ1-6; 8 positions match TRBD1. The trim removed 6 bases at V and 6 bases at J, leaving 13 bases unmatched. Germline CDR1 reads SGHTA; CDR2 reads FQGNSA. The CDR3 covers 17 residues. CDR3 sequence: CASREDRAFRINSPLHF. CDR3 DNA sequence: TGTGCCAGCAGAGAGGACAGGGCGTTCCGAATTAATTCACCCCTCCACTTT.

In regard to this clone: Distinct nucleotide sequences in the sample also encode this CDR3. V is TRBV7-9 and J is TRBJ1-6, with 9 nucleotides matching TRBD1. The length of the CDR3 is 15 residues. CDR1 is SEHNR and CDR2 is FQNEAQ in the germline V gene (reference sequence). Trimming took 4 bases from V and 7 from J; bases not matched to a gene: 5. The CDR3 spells CASSSRQGVNSPLHF. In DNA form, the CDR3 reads TGTGCCAGCAGCTCCCGACAGGGGGTAAATTCACCCCTCCACTTT.

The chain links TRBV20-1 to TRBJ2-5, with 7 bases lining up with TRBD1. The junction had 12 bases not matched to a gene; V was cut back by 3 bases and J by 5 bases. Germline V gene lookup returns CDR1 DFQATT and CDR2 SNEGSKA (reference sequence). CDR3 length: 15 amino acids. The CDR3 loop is CSASTRDSQHETQYF. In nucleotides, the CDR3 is TGCAGTGCTAGTACCCGGGACAGCCAGCATGAGACCCAGTACTTC.

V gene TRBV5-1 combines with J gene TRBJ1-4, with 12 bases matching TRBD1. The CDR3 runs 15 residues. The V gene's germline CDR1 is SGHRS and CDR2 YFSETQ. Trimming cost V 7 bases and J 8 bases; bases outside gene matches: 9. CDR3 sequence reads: CASAGTGGIREKLFF. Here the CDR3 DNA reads TGCGCCAGCGCAGGGACAGGGGGCATACGAGAAAAACTGTTTTTT.

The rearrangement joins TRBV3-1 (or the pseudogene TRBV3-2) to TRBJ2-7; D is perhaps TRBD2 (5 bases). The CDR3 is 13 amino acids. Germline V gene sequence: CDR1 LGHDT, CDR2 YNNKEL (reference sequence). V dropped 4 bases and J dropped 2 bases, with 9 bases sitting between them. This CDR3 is CASSPLGAYEQYF. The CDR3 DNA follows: TGTGCCAGCAGCCCTCTCGGGGCCTACGAGCAGTACTTC.

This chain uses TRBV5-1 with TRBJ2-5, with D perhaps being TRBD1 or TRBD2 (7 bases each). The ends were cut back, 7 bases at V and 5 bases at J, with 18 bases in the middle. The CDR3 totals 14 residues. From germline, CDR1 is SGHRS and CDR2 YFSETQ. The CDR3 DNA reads TGCGCCAGCTGCCTTCAGGGGGGGTCGGAGACCCAGTACTTC. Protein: CASCLQGGSETQYF.